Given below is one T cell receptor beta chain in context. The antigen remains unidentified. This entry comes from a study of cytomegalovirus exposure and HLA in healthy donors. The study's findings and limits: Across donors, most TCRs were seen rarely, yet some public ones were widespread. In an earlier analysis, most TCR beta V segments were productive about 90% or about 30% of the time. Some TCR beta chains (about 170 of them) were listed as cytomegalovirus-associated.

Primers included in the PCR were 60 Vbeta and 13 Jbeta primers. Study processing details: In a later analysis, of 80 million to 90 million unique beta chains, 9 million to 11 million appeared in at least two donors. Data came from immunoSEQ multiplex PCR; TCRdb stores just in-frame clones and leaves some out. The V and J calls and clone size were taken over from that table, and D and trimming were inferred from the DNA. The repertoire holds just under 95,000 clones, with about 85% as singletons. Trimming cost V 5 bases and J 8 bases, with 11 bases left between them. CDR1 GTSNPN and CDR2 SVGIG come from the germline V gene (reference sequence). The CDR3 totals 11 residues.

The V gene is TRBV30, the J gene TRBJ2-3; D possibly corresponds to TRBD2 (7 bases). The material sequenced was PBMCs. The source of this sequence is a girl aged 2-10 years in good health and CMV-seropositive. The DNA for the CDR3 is TGTGCCTGGGGGGAGGGGGGTACGCAGTATTTT. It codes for CAWGEGGTQYF.